The 13 T cell receptor beta chains below all came from one sample that was sequenced in a study of CD8+ T cells in alopecia areata. Sequencing templates came from extracted RNA that was reverse transcribed into cDNA. The protocol was immunoSEQ multiplex PCR, while the TCRdb copy is restricted to in-frame clones and leaves out a portion. Seen here are about 160,000 clones, about 71% observed once, and the top ten hold around 0.91%. As for treatment: oral pan-JAK inhibitor, 5-10 mg twice daily. Source: CD4+ T cells sorted from blood, taken at week 4, from a patient treated with tofacitinib. Receptors were obtained from a human donor with alopecia areata.

This clone has a handful of counts. V gene TRBV7-9 combines with J gene TRBJ1-2; D is perhaps TRBD1 (6 bases). The CDR3 is made up of 17 amino acids. Looked up from germline, CDR1 is SEHNR and CDR2 is FQNEAQ (reference sequence). Trimming cost V 1 base and J 0 bases, with 15 bases left between them. CDR3 sequence (DNA): TGTGCCAGCAGCTTAGGGCCGGGACACTCAGCTAACTATGGCTACACCTTC. Residues: CASSLGPGHSANYGYTF. Combining the CDR3 with reference TRBV7-9 and TRBJ1-2 gives the whole variable domain DTGVSQNPRHKITKRGQNVTFRCDPISEHNRLYWYRQTLGQGPEFLTYFQNEAQLEKSRLLSDRFSAERPKGSFSTLEIQRTEQGDSAMYLCASSLGPGHSANYGYTFGSGTRLTVV.

V is TRBV29-1 and J is TRBJ1-4; no clear D gene. V was trimmed by 5 bases and J by 5 bases, leaving 9 bases between them. The CDR3 has 12 residues. Germline CDR1 reads SQVTM; CDR2 reads ANQGSEA. CDR3 sequence reads: CSVRKSNEKLFF. The CDR3 DNA reads as TGCAGCGTTCGGAAGTCAAATGAAAAACTGTTTTTT.

The CDR3 reads CASSLSQGSDTQYF. The CDR3 DNA follows: TGTGCCAGCAGTTTATCCCAGGGATCAGATACGCAGTATTTT. The V and J genes are TRBV27 and TRBJ2-3; D is perhaps TRBD1 (5 bases). The germline V gene encodes CDR1 MNHEY and CDR2 SMNVEV (reference sequence). Trimming removed 0 bases at V and 4 bases at J, with 8 bases between. CDR3 length: 14 amino acids.

This chain uses TRBV4-1 with TRBJ2-4; D is unclear. Looked up from germline, CDR1 is MGHRA and CDR2 is YSYEKL. This CDR3 has 15 amino acids. Trimming took 0 bases from V and 0 from J, leaving 6 bases between them. CDR3 DNA sequence: TGCGCCAGCAGCCAAGAGGGCGCAGCCAAAAACATTCAGTACTTC. This gives the protein CASSQEGAAKNIQYF.

The chain is built from TRBV18 and TRBJ2-7, with 8 nucleotides matching TRBD2. CDR3 size: 15 residues. In germline, CDR1 is KGHSH, CDR2 LQKENI. The V gene end was trimmed by 5 bases and the J gene end by 7 bases; junction bases not matched to a gene: 13. The CDR3 reads CASSSSGLELSEQYF. The CDR3 DNA reads TGTGCCAGCTCATCGTCGGGACTAGAGTTGAGTGAGCAGTACTTC. Based on the CDR3 plus reference TRBV18 and TRBJ2-7, the full variable domain is NAGVMQNPRHLVRRRGQEARLRCSPMKGHSHVYWYRQLPEEGLKFMVYLQKENIIDESGMPKERFSAEFPKEGPSILRIQQVVRGDSAAYFCASSSSGLELSEQYFGPGTRLTVT.

The V gene is TRBV29-1, the J gene TRBJ2-3; 8 nucleotides match TRBD2. J gave up 4 bases and V 6 bases, and 3 bases lay outside the gene matches. CDR3 length: 12 amino acids. Per the germline V gene, CDR1 is SQVTM and CDR2 is ANQGSEA. The CDR3 DNA sequence: TGCAGCGTCACCGGGGGGGCAGATACGCAGTATTTT. It translates to CSVTGGADTQYF.

The chain joins TRBV9 to TRBJ2-2; D unresolved. Germline CDR1 is SGDLS and CDR2 is YYNGEE. CDR3 length: 12 amino acids. The V gene lost 1 base and the J gene lost 7 bases, with 5 bases spanning the gap. CDR3 nucleotide sequence: TGTGCCAGCAGCGTACAATACGGGGAGCTGTTTTTT. This encodes CASSVQYGELFF.

This clone has just one count. The chain has TRBV7-9 and TRBJ2-5; D not certain. V gave up 7 bases and J gave up 2 bases, with 14 bases separating them. The CDR3 runs 14 residues. From germline, CDR1 is SEHNR and CDR2 FQNEAQ (reference sequence). The CDR3 region is CASISLVAQETQYF. The CDR3, as DNA: TGTGCCAGCATTTCACTTGTTGCGCAAGAGACCCAGTACTTC.

This clone appeared once. This rearrangement joins TRBV5-1 to TRBJ2-1, with no clear D. The V gene's germline CDR1 is SGHRS and CDR2 YFSETQ. The CDR3 loop spans 14 amino acids. Trimming left V 0 bases short and J 5 bases short, with 9 bases between. CDR3 coding DNA: TGCGCCAGCAGCTTGGCCTCCAAAAACAATGAGCAGTTCTTC. This translates into CASSLASKNNEQFF.

This clone was recorded a few times. The rearrangement uses TRBV6-6 and TRBJ2-1; 11 bases align to TRBD2. CDR3 length: 15 residues. J gave up 2 bases and V 5 bases, and 2 bases lay outside the gene matches. CDR1 and CDR2 (germline): MNHNY, SVGAGI (reference sequence). CDR3 region: CASSLAGGTYNEQFF. The CDR3 region has the DNA TGTGCCAGCAGTCTAGCGGGGGGAACCTACAATGAGCAGTTCTTC.

About this clone itself: Other DNA sequences in the same sample also yield this CDR3. The DNA of the CDR3 is TGCGCCAGCAGCTTGACGGGGGACACTGAAGCTTTCTTT. It codes for CASSLTGDTEAFF. The V call is TRBV5-1, the J call TRBJ1-1, with a possible D match to TRBD1 (5 bases). The germline V and J ends were trimmed by 1 base and 3 bases, with 7 bases remaining between them. This CDR3 contains 13 residues. Per the germline V gene, CDR1 is SGHRS and CDR2 is YFSETQ.

This clone has just a few counts. The chain carries TRBV19 and TRBJ2-3; 7 nucleotides align to TRBD1. This CDR3 is built from 13 residues. Trimming at V came to 5 bases and at J to 6 bases, leaving 5 bases not matched to a gene. Germline CDR1 and CDR2: LNHDA and SQIVND (reference sequence). CDR3 protein: CASSPQGVDTQYF. In DNA, the CDR3 is TGTGCCAGTAGTCCCCAGGGGGTGGATACGCAGTATTTT.

The V gene is TRBV29-1, the J gene TRBJ2-7; 8 positions agree with TRBD1. From germline, CDR1 is SQVTM and CDR2 ANQGSEA. There are 15 residues in the CDR3. Germline trimming cut 4 bases from V and 2 bases from J; bases unmatched to any gene: 10. This chain's CDR3 is CSVGTDRGPPYEQYF. The CDR3 DNA follows: TGCAGCGTTGGGACTGACAGGGGCCCTCCCTACGAGCAGTACTTC.